These T cell receptor beta chains were read from a single sample in a study of blood T cells in healthy people across ages. TCRdb recomputed calls from the 5' RACE reads with MiXCR, one row per CDR3 protein. Of over 1.5 million distinct CDR3 sequences in the sample, just under 50% were seen once. The sample taken for sequencing was blood. Receptors originate from a woman in her thirties or forties in good health. Both conserved end residues are part of each CDR3. D genes are given only for firm matches. Size tells how often a clone was seen (once, few, many) or the class of an expanded clone, and some rows leave it out.

size: NA
D: TRBD2
V: TRBV7-8
J: TRBJ2-1
CDR3: CASSIGTSGNYNGQFF
DNA: TGTGCCAGCAGCATCGGGACTAGCGGAAACTACAATGGGCAGTTCTTC

size: NA
D: TRBD1
V: TRBV10-3
J: TRBJ2-1
CDR3: CAISESKIGQGVSSSYNEQFF
DNA: TGTGCCATCAGTGAGTCTAAGATCGGACAGGGGGTTTCCAGCTCCTACAATGAGCAGTTCTTC

size: NA
D: TRBD2
V: TRBV20-1
J: TRBJ2-3
CDR3: CSVERGSTDTQYF
DNA: TGCAGTGTTGAGCGGGGCAGCACAGATACGCAGTATTTT

size: NA
D: NA
V: TRBV6-6
J: TRBJ1-4
CDR3: CASSLGGLREKLFF
DNA: TGTGCCAGCAGCCTAGGGGGACTGAGGGAAAAACTGTTTTTT

size: NA
D: TRBD2
V: TRBV28
J: TRBJ2-3
CDR3: CASHYRPLAGGRDTQYF
DNA: TGTGCCAGCCACTACCGCCCACTAGCGGGGGGCCGAGATACGCAGTATTTT

size: few
D: TRBD2
V: TRBV4-3
J: TRBJ2-1
CDR3: CASSQEELAGDVYNEQFF
DNA: TGCGCCAGCAGCCAAGAGGAACTAGCGGGGGACGTCTACAATGAGCAGTTCTTC

size: once
D: NA
V: TRBV11-1
J: TRBJ1-2
CDR3: CASSSGTHSNYGYTF
DNA: TGTGCCAGTTCCTCAGGGACGCACTCTAACTATGGCTACACCTTC

size: few
D: NA
V: TRBV27
J: TRBJ1-2
CDR3: CASSLNRALVGYTF
DNA: TGTGCCAGCAGTTTAAACAGGGCCCTAGTTGGCTACACCTTC

size: NA
D: TRBD1
V: TRBV10-3
J: TRBJ2-5
CDR3: CAISDRGQGKETQYF
DNA: TGTGCCATCAGTGACCGGGGACAGGGGAAAGAGACCCAGTACTTC

size: once
D: TRBD1
V: TRBV18
J: TRBJ2-7
CDR3: CASSRQGQSYNEQYF
DNA: TGTGCCAGCTCGCGACAGGGCCAATCCTACAATGAGCAGTACTTC

size: NA
D: NA
V: TRBV10-3
J: TRBJ1-4
CDR3: CAISESDRVREKLFF
DNA: TGTGCCATCAGTGAGTCCGACCGGGTTCGAGAAAAACTGTTTTTT

size: NA
D: TRBD1
V: TRBV12-3/TRBV12-4
J: TRBJ1-6
CDR3: CASSSRGLGSPLHF
DNA: TGTGCCAGCAGTTCAAGGGGGCTCGGGTCACCCCTCCACTTT

size: NA
D: NA
V: TRBV20-1
J: TRBJ2-7
CDR3: CSAREQGSGYEQYF
DNA: TGCAGTGCTAGGGAACAGGGAAGTGGCTACGAGCAGTACTTC

size: NA
D: TRBD1
V: TRBV29-1
J: TRBJ2-3
CDR3: CSVEWVHPGTAWSAVTQYF
DNA: TGCAGCGTTGAGTGGGTTCATCCCGGGACAGCGTGGTCGGCCGTTACGCAGTATTTT

size: NA
D: TRBD1
V: TRBV6-5
J: TRBJ1-2
CDR3: CASSYSRGGGGNYGYTF
DNA: TGTGCCAGCAGTTACTCTCGGGGAGGGGGCGGAAACTATGGCTACACCTTC

size: few
D: NA
V: TRBV24-1
J: TRBJ2-1
CDR3: CATSDAGAYNEQFF
DNA: TGTGCCACCAGTGATGCTGGGGCATACAATGAGCAGTTCTTC

size: NA
D: NA
V: TRBV6-5
J: TRBJ2-1
CDR3: CASSYNTATYNEQFF
DNA: TGTGCCAGCAGTTACAATACGGCCACCTACAATGAGCAGTTCTTC

size: NA
D: NA
V: TRBV20-1
J: TRBJ2-1
CDR3: CSASFRYNEQFF
DNA: TGCAGTGCTAGTTTCCGATACAATGAGCAGTTCTTC

size: few
D: NA
V: TRBV25-1
J: TRBJ1-2
CDR3: CASKRDGTNYGYTF
DNA: TGTGCCAGCAAAAGGGACGGGACTAACTATGGCTACACCTTC

size: NA
D: TRBD2
V: TRBV20-1
J: TRBJ2-7
CDR3: CSANSGGDSYEQYF
DNA: TGCAGTGCTAACAGCGGGGGGGACTCCTACGAGCAGTACTTC

size: few
D: NA
V: TRBV20-1
J: TRBJ2-5
CDR3: CSARGRSATGFETQYF
DNA: TGCAGTGCTAGAGGGAGGTCGGCTACAGGGTTCGAGACCCAGTACTTC

size: NA
D: TRBD1
V: TRBV27
J: TRBJ2-3
CDR3: CASSYGQGVADTQYF
DNA: TGTGCCAGCAGTTACGGACAGGGCGTTGCAGATACGCAGTATTTT

size: many
D: TRBD2
V: TRBV29-1
J: TRBJ2-1
CDR3: CSGGLAGGRLSNEQFF
DNA: TGCAGCGGCGGACTAGCGGGGGGGCGCCTTTCGAATGAGCAGTTCTTC

size: NA
D: TRBD1
V: TRBV24-1
J: TRBJ2-2
CDR3: CATSDQGAHTGELFF
DNA: TGTGCCACCAGTGATCAGGGGGCACACACCGGGGAGCTGTTTTTT

size: NA
D: NA
V: TRBV6-2/TRBV6-3
J: TRBJ1-6
CDR3: CASRDMAGAPLHF
DNA: TGTGCCAGCAGAGACATGGCAGGGGCACCCCTCCACTTT